These 31 T cell receptor beta chains came from one sample sequenced in a study of PD-1 blockade in classical Hodgkin lymphoma (dated by TCRdb to the early 2020s). The sample's time point, from its label and the paper: cycle 1 day 1 (C1D1), immediately before nivolumab initiation. All trial patients had relapsed after autologous stem cell transplantation, with cohorts A, B and C differing in prior brentuximab vedotin exposure. Library construction relied on the immunoSEQ multiplex PCR assay. TCRdb took over this immuneACCESS table, retaining in-frame rearrangements with V and J assigned. Such tables are incomplete; in checked studies, under half of the missing clones stem from an unresolved V gene, and the remainder is unexplained. Recorded for this sample are about 61,000 clones; over 75% of them occurred a single time. Approximately 15% of the sample rests with the top ten. The sequencing here drew on peripheral blood mononuclear cells (PBMCs), taken at baseline. The origin of the receptors is a human donor with classical Hodgkin lymphoma.

This clone was counted only a few times. V gene TRBV6-1 combines with J gene TRBJ1-2; D not resolved. CDR3 size: 10 residues. The germline gives CDR1 MNHNS, CDR2 SASEGT. Trimming shortened V by 4 bases and J by 7 bases, and 4 bases separated the two germline ends. The CDR3 loop reads CASSVVGYTF. The CDR3 region has the DNA TGTGCCAGCAGTGTAGTTGGCTACACCTTC.

This sequence joins TRBV28 and TRBJ2-7, with D possibly being TRBD1 (6 bases). The V end was cut by 8 bases, the J end by 3 bases, with 14 bases between. The CDR3 has 13 amino acids. The germline V gene encodes CDR1 MDHEN and CDR2 SYDVKM. CDR3 sequence: CASGPGVLYEQYF. The CDR3 DNA sequence: TGTGCCAGCGGACCAGGGGTCCTCTACGAGCAGTACTTC.

The rearrangement uses TRBV2 and TRBJ2-7, with 8 bases identical to TRBD1. CDR1 SNHLY and CDR2 FYNNEI come from the germline V gene. This CDR3 contains 13 residues. V was clipped by 8 bases and J by 5 bases; unmatched bases: 8. CDR3 protein: CASSWTGLDEQYF. DNA for the CDR3: TGTGCCAGCTCATGGACAGGGCTCGACGAGCAGTACTTC.

The V call is TRBV12-5, the J call TRBJ1-3; D unresolved. The CDR3 is 12 amino acids. Germline lookup yields CDR1 LGHNT and CDR2 FRNRAP. The V end lost 1 base, the J end lost 4 bases, and 2 bases lay between the germline ends. The CDR3 DNA reads as TGTGCTAGTGGTTTGGGCGGAAACACCATATATTTT. It encodes CASGLGGNTIYF.

This rearrangement joins TRBV6-1 to TRBJ2-1, with 7 bases that match TRBD1. V dropped 4 bases and J dropped 3; count of bases not matched to a gene: 6. This CDR3 has 15 residues. Germline loops: CDR1 MNHNS, CDR2 SASEGT. CDR3 coding DNA: TGTGCCAGCAGTGGGACAGGTGGAGACTACAATGAGCAGTTCTTC. Amino acid sequence: CASSGTGGDYNEQFF.

DNA for the CDR3: TGTGCTAGTGGTTTGGTCGAGGCCCTCGGCTACACCTTC. Its translation: CASGLVEALGYTF. The chain carries TRBV12-5 and TRBJ1-2; D is uncertain. CDR3 size: 13 residues. Germline CDR1 is LGHNT and CDR2 is FRNRAP. V shed 0 bases and J shed 8 bases, with 10 bases lying between them.

V usage is TRBV5-4 and J usage is TRBJ1-6; TRBD1 agrees at 9 bases. CDR1 and CDR2 (germline): SGHNT, YYREEE (reference sequence). V gave up 4 bases and J gave up 8 bases; unmatched junction bases: 7. The CDR3 consists of 15 residues. The chain's CDR3 is CASSPDRGFDSPLHF. The CDR3 DNA reads as TGTGCCAGCAGCCCTGACAGGGGGTTTGATTCACCCCTCCACTTT.

The chain uses TRBV5-1 and TRBJ1-6; no reliable D call. From germline, CDR1 is SGHRS and CDR2 YFSETQ. There are 14 residues in the CDR3. Trimming removed 0 bases from V and 10 bases from J, with 11 bases in between. CDR3 in amino acids: CASSLDSSGSPLHF. The DNA of the CDR3 is TGCGCCAGCAGCTTGGACTCTTCCGGGTCACCCCTCCACTTT.

The V call is TRBV9, the J call TRBJ2-3, with D perhaps TRBD2 (5 bases). This CDR3 is built from 15 residues. Germline V gene data show CDR1 as SGDLS and CDR2 as YYNGEE. V dropped 0 bases and J dropped 2 bases, with 10 bases sitting between them. CDR3 nucleotide sequence: TGTGCCAGCAGCGTAGACGGGGATAACACAGATACGCAGTATTTT. Translated: CASSVDGDNTDTQYF.

The chain's CDR3 is CASSTRGRGSGSYGYTF. CDR3 DNA: TGCGCCAGCAGCACACGGGGGCGCGGGTCAGGGAGTTATGGCTACACCTTC. The chain has TRBV5-1 and TRBJ1-2; perhaps TRBD1 as D (6 bases). The CDR3 totals 17 residues. Looked up from germline, CDR1 is SGHRS and CDR2 is YFSETQ. V was pared by 4 bases and J by 5 bases, with 24 bases between.

This chain joins TRBV5-6 and TRBJ1-4; unclear D gene. The CDR3 spans 15 residues. Trimming took 2 bases from V and 4 from J, leaving 12 bases between them. The V gene's germline CDR1 is SGHDT and CDR2 YYEEEE. CDR3 nucleotides: TGTGCCAGCAGCTTTTTTCGGCAGATTAATGAAAAACTGTTTTTT. This codes for CASSFFRQINEKLFF.

This clone was counted between two and nine times. The chain has TRBV5-1 and TRBJ2-5, with 10 bases identical to TRBD2. This CDR3 is 15 amino acids long. J lost 3 bases, V lost 4 bases, and 6 bases had no gene match. The V gene's germline CDR1 is SGHRS and CDR2 YFSETQ. CDR3 DNA sequence: TGCGCCAGCAGCACTAGCGGGGCACCAGAAGAGACCCAGTACTTC. Amino acids: CASSTSGAPEETQYF.

The chain recombines TRBV21-1 with TRBJ1-4; the DNA was not compared with TRBD1, the D call given in the table. TRBV21-1 is labeled a pseudogene. The CDR3 is 17 residues long. CDR3 sequence reads: CASRCQGEYGSNEKLFF. The CDR3 coding sequence is TGTGCCAGCAGATGTCAGGGGGAGTATGGTTCTAATGAAAAACTGTTTTTT.

This clone occurred a few times. The chain couples TRBV7-9 to TRBJ2-1, with TRBD1 matching over 8 bases. CDR3 size: 16 residues. CDR1 is SEHNR, CDR2 FQNEAQ, per germline (reference sequence). Unmatched junction bases numbered 19, after V lost 6 bases and J lost 12 bases. CDR3 sequence reads: CASRGDRGFTGVGQFF. In nucleotides, the CDR3 is TGTGCCAGCAGGGGCGACAGGGGTTTTACAGGAGTCGGGCAGTTCTTC.

The V and J genes are TRBV11-2 and TRBJ2-1; 11 bases agree with TRBD2. CDR3 length: 16 amino acids. J was trimmed by 3 bases and V by 5 bases; bases with no gene match: 6. Germline CDR1 reads SGHAT; CDR2 reads FQNNGV. The CDR3 sequence is CASSPPGLADYNEQFF. CDR3 DNA sequence: TGTGCCAGCAGCCCACCGGGACTAGCGGACTACAATGAGCAGTTCTTC.

The chain joins TRBV5-6 to TRBJ1-3, with TRBD1 as a possible D gene (6 bases). Trimming left V 5 bases short and J 7 bases short, with 16 bases between. This CDR3 is 14 amino acids long. Germline CDR1 reads SGHDT; CDR2 reads YYEEEE. The DNA for the CDR3 is TGTGCCAGCAGTCGGGGACAAGAAGGCAACACCATATATTTT. The encoded protein is CASSRGQEGNTIYF.

The CDR3, as DNA: TGTGCCAGCAGCCCCCCCACCCAAGAGACCCAGTACTTC. This codes for CASSPPTQETQYF. The chain links TRBV7-9 to TRBJ2-5; D unresolved. CDR3 length: 13 amino acids. The germline V gene has CDR1 SEHNR and CDR2 FQNEAQ (reference sequence). V was trimmed by 5 bases and J by 1 base, leaving 8 bases between them.

The chain links TRBV14 to TRBJ1-2; TRBD1 might be the D (6 bases). The CDR3 is made up of 15 amino acids. Germline CDR1 and CDR2: SGHDN and FVKESK. Trimming shortened V by 1 base and J by 4 bases, and 13 bases separated the two germline ends. The CDR3 protein is CASSQGGAVSYGYTF. In DNA form, the CDR3 reads TGTGCCAGCAGCCAAGGGGGGGCAGTTTCCTATGGCTACACCTTC. Combining the CDR3 with reference TRBV14 and TRBJ1-2 gives the whole variable domain EAGVTQFPSHSVIEKGQTVTLRCDPISGHDNLYWYRRVMGKEIKFLLHFVKESKQDESGMPNNRFLAERTGGTYSTLKVQPAELEDSGVYFCASSQGGAVSYGYTFGSGTRLTVV.

This chain connects TRBV6-1 to TRBJ2-6; D gene ambiguous. Germline values: CDR1 MNHNS, CDR2 SASEGT. V lost 6 bases to trimming and J lost 2 bases, with 11 bases between them. The CDR3 consists of 15 residues. CDR3 bases: TGTGCCAGCAGGCAGCCCGTTCCTGGGGCCAACGTCCTGACTTTC. Its translation is CASRQPVPGANVLTF.

This clone was seen a handful of times. The chain links TRBV10-2 to TRBJ2-5; TRBD2 is a possible D gene (5 bases). Per germline, CDR1 WSHSY and CDR2 SAAADI. With 0 bases removed from V and 7 bases from J, the gap between germline ends came to 12 bases. The CDR3 runs 14 residues. CDR3: CASSESHSGGTQYF. Here the CDR3 DNA reads TGCGCCAGCAGTGAGTCCCACTCCGGAGGGACCCAGTACTTC.

This CDR3 reads CASSLDQGGEKLFF. CDR3 coding DNA: TGTGCCAGCAGCTTAGATCAGGGTGGTGAAAAACTGTTTTTT. The V and J genes are TRBV7-9 and TRBJ1-4; D might be TRBD1 (5 bases). The CDR3 contains 14 residues. Germline V CDR1 and CDR2: SEHNR, FQNEAQ (reference sequence). V gave up 1 base and J gave up 7 bases, with 10 bases separating them.

Here the CDR3 reads CASSVMDGGYTF. DNA for the CDR3: TGTGCCAGTAGTGTAATGGATGGTGGCTACACCTTC. The genes are TRBV19 and TRBJ1-2, with D unclear. CDR3 length: 12 amino acids. In germline, CDR1 is LNHDA, CDR2 SQIVND (reference sequence). V shed 5 bases and J shed 7 bases, with 11 bases lying between them.

The chain links TRBV18 to TRBJ1-1; D remains unclear. The V end lost 2 bases, the J end lost 0 bases, and 10 bases lay between the germline ends. The germline V gene encodes CDR1 KGHSH and CDR2 LQKENI. CDR3 size: 15 residues. The CDR3 sequence is CASSPSDDMNTEAFF. The CDR3 nucleotides are TGTGCCAGCTCACCAAGCGATGATATGAACACTGAAGCTTTCTTT.

The chain links TRBV11-2 to TRBJ2-3; D uncertain. Germline CDR1 SGHAT, CDR2 FQNNGV. V dropped 3 bases and J dropped 2 bases, with 0 bases sitting between them. The CDR3 is 11 residues long. The CDR3 is CASSFTDTQYF. The CDR3 DNA sequence: TGTGCCAGCAGCTTCACAGATACGCAGTATTTT.

The J gene is TRBJ1-1, the V gene TRBV14, with 7 bases lining up with TRBD1. This CDR3 has 13 amino acids. Germline V lookup: CDR1 SGHDN, CDR2 FVKESK. The junction had 5 bases not matched to a gene; V was cut back by 3 bases and J by 7 bases. The CDR3, as DNA: TGTGCCAGCAGCCACACCGGGACAGATGAAGCTTTCTTT. It specifies CASSHTGTDEAFF. Full variable domain (remainder filled in from reference TRBV14 and TRBJ1-1): EAGVTQFPSHSVIEKGQTVTLRCDPISGHDNLYWYRRVMGKEIKFLLHFVKESKQDESGMPNNRFLAERTGGTYSTLKVQPAELEDSGVYFCASSHTGTDEAFFGQGTRLTVV.

The chain carries TRBV30 and TRBJ1-2, with 10 bases identical to TRBD1. The CDR3 totals 15 residues. V dropped 5 bases and J dropped 4; count of bases not matched to a gene: 10. The germline CDR1 and CDR2 sequences are GTSNPN and SVGIG (reference sequence). In nucleotides, the CDR3 is TGTGCCTGGGGACAAGGGACAGGGGACTTCTATGGCTACACCTTC. It translates to CAWGQGTGDFYGYTF.

The chain joins TRBV4-1 to TRBJ1-2, with TRBD1 matching 8 bases. This CDR3 region has 15 residues. The germline V gene has CDR1 MGHRA and CDR2 YSYEKL. The V and J ends lost 1 base and 5 bases, in that order; junction bases with no gene match: 6. The CDR3 nucleotides are TGCGCCAGCAGCCAAGTGACAGGGGTAGGGTATGGCTACACCTTC. As protein: CASSQVTGVGYGYTF.

The chain uses TRBV18 and TRBJ2-5; 10 nucleotides match TRBD2. The CDR3 runs to 15 residues. V gave up 6 bases and J gave up 3 bases; unmatched junction bases: 7. Germline V CDR1 and CDR2: KGHSH, LQKENI. The CDR3 DNA reads as TGTGCCAGCTCCCACCTTACTAGCGGGGAAGAGACCCAGTACTTC. This gives the protein CASSHLTSGEETQYF. Full variable domain (rest looked up from reference TRBV18 and TRBJ2-5): NAGVMQNPRHLVRRRGQEARLRCSPMKGHSHVYWYRQLPEEGLKFMVYLQKENIIDESGMPKERFSAEFPKEGPSILRIQQVVRGDSAAYFCASSHLTSGEETQYFGPGTRLLVL.

The rearrangement joins TRBV19 to TRBJ1-2, with D hard to call. V was clipped by 5 bases and J by 4 bases, with 11 bases between them. Per germline, CDR1 LNHDA and CDR2 SQIVND (reference sequence). This CDR3 is 13 amino acids long. DNA of the CDR3: TGTGCCAGTAGTTCTGGGTTTCTCTATGGCTACACCTTC. Protein product: CASSSGFLYGYTF.

The CDR3: CASSLGALYGYTF. Here the CDR3 DNA reads TGCGCCAGCAGCTTAGGGGCCCTTTATGGCTACACCTTC. The chain is built from TRBV5-1 and TRBJ1-2; a possible D gene is TRBD1 (5 bases). Trimming left V 2 bases short and J 5 bases short, with 10 bases between. The CDR3 contains 13 residues. Germline V lookup: CDR1 SGHRS, CDR2 YFSETQ.

The CDR3 sequence is CASSYRGSSTEAFF. The DNA for the CDR3 is TGTGCCAGCAGTTACAGGGGTTCGTCCACTGAAGCTTTCTTT. The V and J genes are TRBV6-5 and TRBJ1-1, with a weak D call TRBD1 (5 bases). The length of the CDR3 is 14 residues. The germline V and J ends were trimmed by 2 bases and 4 bases, with 11 bases remaining between them. CDR1 is MNHEY and CDR2 is SVGAGI in the germline V gene.